These 22 T cell receptor beta chains originate from one sample sequenced in a study of CD4 and CD8 cells across lung adenocarcinoma regions. MiXCR, run by TCRdb on the PCR reads, gives a single entry per CDR3 protein. The sample holds tens of thousands of distinct CDR3 sequences, approximately 50% seen once. Sequencing was carried out using CD8+ T cells from the center of a lung tumor. The receptors originated from a female donor with lung adenocarcinoma. The CD4 and CD8 labels of this study may be unreliable.

This clonotype was seen just once. A junction boundary mismatches the germline segment, possibly from a read error. The chain is built from TRBV6-7 and TRBJ2-3, with D perhaps matching TRBD2 (6 bases). TRBV6-7 is classed as an ORF, of uncertain function. This CDR3 spans 13 amino acids. The chain's CDR3 is CATGPGAKNTQYF. The CDR3 DNA follows: TGTGCCACGGGGCCGGGAGCCAAAAATACGCAGTATTTC.

The chain employs TRBV7-2 and TRBJ2-1, with 9 bases lining up with TRBD2. This CDR3 has 16 residues. CDR1 SGHTA and CDR2 FQGNSA come from the germline V gene. V trimming: 5 bases; J trimming: 7 bases; junction bases outside the gene matches: 12. CDR3 protein: CASSPLLDSGRNEQFF. CDR3 DNA: TGTGCCAGCAGCCCTTTGTTGGATAGCGGGAGAAATGAGCAGTTCTTC.

A few counts support this clonotype. The CDR3 DNA is TGTGCCAGCAGTGACACGGACAGGGGGTACAATGAGCAGTTCTTC. As protein: CASSDTDRGYNEQFF. This sequence joins TRBV6-4 and TRBJ2-1; 10 bases align to TRBD1. Germline V gives CDR1 MRHNA, CDR2 SNTAGT. The CDR3 runs 15 residues. Trimming removed 2 bases from V and 4 bases from J; junction bases left unmatched: 2.

The chain uses TRBV24-1 and TRBJ2-2; tentatively, D is TRBD2 (7 bases). Germline CDR1 is KGHDR and CDR2 is SFDVKD. V shed 6 bases and J shed 7 bases, with 23 bases lying between them. The CDR3 totals 17 residues. The CDR3 is CATSPKGEGAPGGELFF. CDR3 bases: TGTGCCACCAGTCCAAAGGGGGAGGGAGCCCCCGGCGGGGAGCTGTTTTTT.

J is TRBJ2-3 and V is TRBV27, with unresolved D. The closer fit of TRBJ2-5 to the DNA end suggests the J call may be wrong. The CDR3 has 11 residues. Per the germline V gene, CDR1 is MNHEY and CDR2 is SMNVEV (reference sequence). The chain's CDR3 is CAGGAQETQYF. Here the CDR3 DNA reads TGTGCCGGCGGTGCTCAAGAGACCCAGTACTTC.

The J gene is TRBJ2-3, the V gene TRBV7-2; weak D call: TRBD1 (5 bases). Germline V CDR1 and CDR2: SGHTA, FQGNSA. The germline V and J ends were trimmed by 0 bases and 5 bases, with 12 bases remaining between them. This CDR3 has 15 residues. Here the CDR3 reads CASSLAGAPLDTQYF. The CDR3 DNA reads TGTGCCAGCAGCTTAGCAGGGGCCCCGCTAGATACGCAGTATTTT.

V and J are TRBV6-1 and TRBJ2-5; D call uncertain. The DNA end is a closer match to TRBJ2-7, so the J assignment may be wrong. Germline assignment: CDR1 MNHNS and CDR2 SASEGT. CDR3 length: 14 amino acids. The CDR3 region is CASSARHQYYEQYF. CDR3 in DNA: TGTGCCAGCAGTGCCCGCCACCAATACTACGAGCAGTACTTC.

The table lists this clonotype with a few counts. The chain carries TRBV6-1 and TRBJ2-3; D is ambiguous. The CDR3 has 13 amino acids. The V and J ends lost 8 bases and 8 bases respectively, with 17 bases between them. Germline V gives CDR1 MNHNS, CDR2 SASEGT. This CDR3 reads CASEKVVFGTQYF. The CDR3 DNA sequence: TGTGCCAGCGAGAAAGTTGTTTTTGGTACGCAGTATTTT.

This clonotype was seen only a few times. The V gene is TRBV25-1, the J gene TRBJ1-4, with a tentative D call TRBD1 (5 bases). V dropped 4 bases and J dropped 7 bases, with 10 bases sitting between them. From germline, CDR1 is MGHDK and CDR2 SYGVNS. The CDR3 consists of 13 residues. The CDR3 sequence: CASSAGPREKLFF. The DNA of the CDR3 is TGTGCCAGCAGTGCAGGGCCTCGTGAAAAACTGTTTTTT.

This chain joins TRBV10-3 and TRBJ1-1, with D tentatively TRBD1 (5 bases). V was clipped by 6 bases and J by 5 bases, with 13 bases between them. The CDR3 runs 13 residues. Per the germline V gene, CDR1 is ENHRY and CDR2 is SYGVKD. The CDR3 reads CAIREGVGTEAFF. The CDR3 coding sequence is TGTGCCATCAGAGAAGGGGTGGGGACTGAAGCTTTCTTT.

This clonotype was observed a handful of times. A junction end diverges from the germline sequence, so it may reflect a read error. The chain joins TRBV7-3 to TRBJ2-3; a possible D gene is TRBD2 (6 bases). The CDR3 runs to 16 residues. The V gene's germline CDR1 is SGHTA and CDR2 FQGTGA. CDR3 protein: CASSPRGRGGPETQYF. The CDR3 coding sequence is TGTGCCAGCAGCCCCCGAGGGCGGGGAGGACCAGAGACCCAGTATTTC.

The rearrangement joins TRBV6-1 to TRBJ2-4; D gene unclear. Per the germline V gene, CDR1 is MNHNS and CDR2 is SASEGT. V gave up 3 bases and J gave up 0 bases, with 12 bases separating them. This CDR3 has 16 residues. CDR3 nucleotides: TGTGCCAGCAGTGACGAAAGACGGCTAGCCAAAAACATTCAGTACTTC. Translating it yields CASSDERRLAKNIQYF.

CDR3 amino acids: CAGSGSGVPETQYF. The CDR3 coding sequence is TGTGCGGGGAGCGGGAGCGGGGTCCCAGAGACCCAGTATTTT. The chain uses TRBV10-3 and TRBJ2-3, with 8 bases lining up with TRBD2. The CDR3 covers 14 residues. Germline V CDR1 and CDR2: ENHRY, SYGVKD.

This clonotype has ten or more counts. This chain links TRBV7-2 with TRBJ2-2; a weak D match, TRBD2 (7 bases). Trimming left V 5 bases short and J 1 base short, with 14 bases between. This CDR3 is built from 16 residues. In germline, CDR1 is SGHTA, CDR2 FQGNSA. As DNA, the CDR3 is TGTGCCAGCAGCCCCGGGGGGCGGATGAACACCGGGGAGCTGTTTTTT. As protein: CASSPGGRMNTGELFF.

J is TRBJ2-5 and V is TRBV6-1; possibly TRBD1 or TRBD2 for D (6 bases each). The J call may be in error: the DNA end matches TRBJ2-7 better. CDR1 is MNHNS, CDR2 SASEGT, per germline. CDR3 size: 15 residues. The DNA of the CDR3 is TGTGCCAGCAGCGCCACAGGGAGGAGATTAAACGAGCAGTACTTC. Translating gives CASSATGRRLNEQYF.

On this clonotype itself: Mismatch with germline at one junction end may stem from a read error. The V and J genes are TRBV27 and TRBJ2-3, with 7 bases aligning to TRBD2. The germline V gene encodes CDR1 MNHEY and CDR2 SMNVEV (reference sequence). CDR3 size: 15 residues. CDR3 DNA sequence: TGTGCCAGCCGTACCGGGCGGGGGAGCACAGAGACGCAGTATTTC. This gives the protein CASRTGRGSTETQYF.

Points on this clonotype: Mismatch with germline at one junction end may stem from a read error. The J gene is TRBJ2-4, the V gene TRBV27, with D perhaps TRBD2 (7 bases). This CDR3 spans 16 amino acids. The germline V gene has CDR1 MNHEY and CDR2 SMNVEV (reference sequence). CDR3 DNA: TGTGCGAGCAGTGGAGCGGGGACGGGGGCCAAAAATATTCAGTACTTC. Its protein product is CASSGAGTGAKNIQYF.

The V and J genes are TRBV6-1 and TRBJ2-1; D not resolved. The assigned J gene may be wrong: the sequence end matches TRBJ2-7 better. This CDR3 comprises 11 residues. CDR1 and CDR2 (germline): MNHNS, SASEGT. CDR3 in amino acids: CASSDRNEQYF. The CDR3 coding sequence is TGTGCCAGCAGTGACCGGAACGAGCAGTACTTC.

This clonotype was observed a few times. The rearrangement links TRBV6-5 to TRBJ2-1, with 8 nucleotides matching TRBD2. Germline lookup yields CDR1 MNHEY and CDR2 SVGAGI. The ends lost 0 bases at V and 10 bases at J; junction bases unmatched: 8. This CDR3 has 15 residues. CDR3 amino acids: CASSYSRAGGGEQFF. CDR3 DNA sequence: TGTGCCAGCAGTTACTCGAGGGCGGGAGGCGGGGAGCAGTTCTTC.

This clonotype appeared many times. The chain uses TRBV7-2 and TRBJ2-7, with 9 positions matching TRBD1. With V trimmed by 10 bases and J by 3 bases, 4 bases remained unmatched. CDR1 is SGHTA and CDR2 is FQGNSA in the germline V gene. The CDR3 length is 12 residues. The CDR3 is CATTGQGYEQYF. CDR3 in DNA: TGTGCCACTACGGGACAGGGCTACGAGCAGTACTTC.

The chain carries TRBV27 and TRBJ2-5; D gene unclear. This CDR3 has 14 amino acids. Germline CDR1 is MNHEY and CDR2 is SMNVEV (reference sequence). In DNA, the CDR3 is TGTGCGGGCAGTCGGCGCCGTCTACAAGAGACCCAGTACTTC. This translates into CAGSRRRLQETQYF.

The chain carries TRBV4-1 and TRBJ1-6, with a possible D match to TRBD1 (6 bases). V was shortened by 4 bases and J by 5 bases, with 6 bases between the two germline ends. Germline CDR1 is MGHRA and CDR2 is YSYEKL. The CDR3 spans 13 residues. The CDR3 reads CASSRDNNSPLHF. CDR3 sequence (DNA): TGCGCCAGCAGCCGGGACAATAATTCACCCCTCCACTTT.